The sequence of this T cell receptor (beta chain) was determined in a study of regulatory T cells in long-lasting Graves disease. Indicated time point: newly diagnosed GD, antithyroid drugs for less than 3 months. Researchers made the TCR library from RNA that was extracted from PBMCs. Recruitment took place at an endocrinology department in Xi'an, China. In building TCR beta libraries, iRepertoire HTBI primers were used together with Arm-PCR of CDR3 regions. TCRdb itself ran the multiplex PCR reads through MiXCR, one entry per CDR3 protein. This table has over 500,000 distinct CDR3 sequences, about 16% appearing once. The CDR3 is made up of 16 amino acids. V was clipped by 3 bases and J by 3 bases; unmatched bases: 10. CDR1 SGHRS and CDR2 YFSETQ come from the germline V gene. The data also belong to a second study, concerning T cells in Graves' hyperthyroidism and ophthalmopathy.

The clonotype originates from a man between 18 and 35 years old with Graves disease. Sequenced here: peripheral blood mononuclear cells (PBMCs), sampled at new diagnosis, from a patient treated with antithyroid drugs. The rearrangement links TRBV5-1 to TRBJ1-2; 8 positions agree with TRBD1. CDR3 amino acids: CASSSSSTGADYGYTF. Written as DNA, the CDR3 is TGCGCCAGCAGCTCCTCCTCGACAGGGGCCGACTATGGCTACACCTTC. Filled out from reference TRBV5-1 and TRBJ1-2, the complete variable domain reads KAGVTQTPRYLIKTRGQQVTLSCSPISGHRSVSWYQQTPGQGLQFLFEYFSETQRNKGNFPGRFSGRQFSNSRSEMNVSTLELGDSALYLCASSSSSTGADYGYTFGSGTRLTVV.